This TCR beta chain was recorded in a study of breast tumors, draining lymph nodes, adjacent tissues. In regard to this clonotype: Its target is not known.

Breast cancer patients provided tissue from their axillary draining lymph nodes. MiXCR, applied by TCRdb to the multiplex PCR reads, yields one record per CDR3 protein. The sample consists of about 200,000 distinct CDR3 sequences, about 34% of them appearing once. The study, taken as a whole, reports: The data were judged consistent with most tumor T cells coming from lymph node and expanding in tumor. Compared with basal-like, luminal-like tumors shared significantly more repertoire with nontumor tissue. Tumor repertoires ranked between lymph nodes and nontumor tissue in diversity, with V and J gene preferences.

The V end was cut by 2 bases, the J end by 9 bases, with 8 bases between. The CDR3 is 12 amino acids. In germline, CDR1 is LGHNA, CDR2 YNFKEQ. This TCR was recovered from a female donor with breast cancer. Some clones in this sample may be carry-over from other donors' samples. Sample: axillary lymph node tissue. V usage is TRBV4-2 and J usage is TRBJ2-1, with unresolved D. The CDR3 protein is CASSQRGVEQFF. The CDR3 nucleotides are TGTGCCAGCAGCCAACGTGGGGTTGAGCAGTTCTTC.